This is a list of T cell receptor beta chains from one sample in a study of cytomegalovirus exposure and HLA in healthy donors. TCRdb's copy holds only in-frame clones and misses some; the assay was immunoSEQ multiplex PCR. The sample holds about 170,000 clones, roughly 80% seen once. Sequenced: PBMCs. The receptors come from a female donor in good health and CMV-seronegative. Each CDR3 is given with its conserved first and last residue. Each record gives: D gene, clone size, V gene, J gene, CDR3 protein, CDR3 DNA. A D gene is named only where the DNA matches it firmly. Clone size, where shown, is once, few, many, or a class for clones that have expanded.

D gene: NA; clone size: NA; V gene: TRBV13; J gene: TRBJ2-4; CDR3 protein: CASSSRGESIQYF; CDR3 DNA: TGTGCCAGCAGCTCCAGGGGGGAGAGCATTCAGTACTTC
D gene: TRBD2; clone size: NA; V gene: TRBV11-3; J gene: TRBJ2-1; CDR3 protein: CASSPGLAAYNEQFF; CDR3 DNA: TGTGCCAGCAGCCCCGGACTAGCGGCCTACAATGAGCAGTTCTTC
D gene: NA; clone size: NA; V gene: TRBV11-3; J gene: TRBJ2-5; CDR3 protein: CASSLGAETQYF; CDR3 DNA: TGTGCCAGCAGCTTAGGGGCAGAGACCCAGTACTTC
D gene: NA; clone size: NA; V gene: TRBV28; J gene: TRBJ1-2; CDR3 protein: CASSLNPGTFHGYTF; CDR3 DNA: TGTGCCAGCAGTTTAAACCCCGGGACATTCCATGGCTACACCTTC
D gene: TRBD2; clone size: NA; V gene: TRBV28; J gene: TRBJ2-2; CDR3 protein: CASRLTSGGPLRELFF; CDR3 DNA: TGTGCCAGCAGGCTGACTAGCGGGGGCCCTCTGCGGGAGCTGTTTTTT
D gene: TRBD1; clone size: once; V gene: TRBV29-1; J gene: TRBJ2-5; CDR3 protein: CSVEAGGLETQYF; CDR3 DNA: TGCAGCGTTGAGGCAGGGGGCTTAGAGACCCAGTACTTC
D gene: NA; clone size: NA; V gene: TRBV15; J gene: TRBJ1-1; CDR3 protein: CATSRDAGGTEAFF; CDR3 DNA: TGTGCCACCAGCAGAGATGCGGGGGGCACTGAAGCTTTCTTT
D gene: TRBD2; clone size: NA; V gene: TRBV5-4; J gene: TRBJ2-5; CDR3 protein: CASSLAPSTSGQETQYF; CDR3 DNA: TGTGCCAGCAGCTTGGCTCCGTCGACTAGCGGACAAGAGACCCAGTACTTC
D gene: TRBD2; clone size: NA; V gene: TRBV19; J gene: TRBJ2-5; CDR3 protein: CASSIPPRPGLYQETQYF; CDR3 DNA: TGTGCCAGTAGTATACCCCCACGCCCGGGACTATACCAAGAGACCCAGTACTTC
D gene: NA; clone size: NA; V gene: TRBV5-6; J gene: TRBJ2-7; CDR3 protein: CASSLVSVYEQYF; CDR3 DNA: TGTGCCAGCAGCTTGGTGTCAGTGTACGAGCAGTACTTC
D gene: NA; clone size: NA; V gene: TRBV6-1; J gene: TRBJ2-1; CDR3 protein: CASSVFGQTYNEQFF; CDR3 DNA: TGTGCCAGCAGTGTGTTTGGACAGACATACAATGAGCAGTTCTTC
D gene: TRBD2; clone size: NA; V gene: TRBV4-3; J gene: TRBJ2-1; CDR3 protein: CASSQDWSSGGVNEQFF; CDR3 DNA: TGCGCCAGCAGCCAAGACTGGTCTAGCGGGGGGGTAAATGAGCAGTTCTTC
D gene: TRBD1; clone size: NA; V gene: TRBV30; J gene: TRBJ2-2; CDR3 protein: CAWTLNLQGHGELFF; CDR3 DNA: TGTGCCTGGACTCTCAATTTACAGGGGCACGGGGAGCTGTTTTTT
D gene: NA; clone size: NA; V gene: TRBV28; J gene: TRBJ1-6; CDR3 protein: CASSLATGYSPLHF; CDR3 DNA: TGTGCCAGCAGTTTGGCCACAGGTTATTCACCCCTCCACTTT